The rows below give T cell receptor beta chains drawn from one sample of a study of T and B cells in COVID-19 patients. TCRdb fed the multiplex PCR reads into MiXCR, producing one record per CDR3 protein. The sample contains over 7,000 distinct CDR3 sequences, over 25% of which appear only once. Specimen: blood. The receptors here all came from a human donor who had recovered from COVID-19. The conserved cysteine and the conserved F or W are not part of the CDR3 here. The D gene is left open where the match is weak.

D,J,V,CDR3
-,TRBJ1-5,TRBV18,ASSPAPEVKPQH
TRBD1,TRBJ2-7,TRBV4-3,ASSQGDSYEQY
TRBD2,TRBJ2-1,TRBV29-1,SVEKGTSGGPGANEQF
-,TRBJ2-7,TRBV6-1,ASNRAAGSSYEQY
-,TRBJ2-3,TRBV5-5,ASSQTSTDTQY
-,TRBJ1-2,TRBV13,ASSSGYPNYGYT
-,TRBJ2-1,TRBV5-1,ASSTDGYNEQF
-,TRBJ1-5,TRBV6-1,ASSEGRMGQPQH
-,TRBJ1-3,TRBV6-5,ASTSGNTIY
-,TRBJ1-2,TRBV5-5,ASSFEGTPYGYT
TRBD1,TRBJ1-1,TRBV10-3,AIRQDRETEAF
-,TRBJ2-7,TRBV6-5,ASSNGDRQQY
-,TRBJ1-5,TRBV7-7,ASSSSDGAHFYSNQPQH
TRBD1,TRBJ1-5,TRBV13,ASSVGQGLGQPQH
TRBD1,TRBJ1-2,TRBV6-1,ASSEAKQGVPPGGYT
TRBD1,TRBJ2-1,TRBV5-4,ASSSGDRGTEQF
TRBD2,TRBJ2-2,TRBV6-5,ASSYSTPGGGNTGELF
-,TRBJ2-1,TRBV5-4,ASSLEWNEQF
-,TRBJ1-5,TRBV20-1,SAMDPRQPQH
-,TRBJ1-3,TRBV6-5,ASSWDTDRNTIY
TRBD1,TRBJ2-2,TRBV30,ARGTGNTGELF
-,TRBJ1-1,TRBV27,ASSLGRGNTEAF
-,TRBJ2-1,TRBV27,ASSLYSYNEQF
-,TRBJ2-7,TRBV4-3,ASSLGTPPYEQY
TRBD1,TRBJ2-3,TRBV29-1,SVAGTGSSQY
TRBD1,TRBJ1-5,TRBV13,ASSPDRNQPQH
-,TRBJ2-1,TRBV5-4,ASSFNNEQF
-,TRBJ1-2,TRBV7-9,ASSLVGLPNYGYT
-,TRBJ2-3,TRBV30,AWTERGRTDTQY
-,TRBJ1-5,TRBV10-2,ASSDRQIWPQH
TRBD1,TRBJ1-5,TRBV6-2/TRBV6-3,ASSYSGTVNQPQH
-,TRBJ2-2,TRBV27,ASTWGSNTGELF
-,TRBJ2-1,TRBV25-1,ASSDEDPSSYNEQF
-,TRBJ2-1,TRBV6-2/TRBV6-3,ASSLSWGPSSYNEQF
-,TRBJ2-1,TRBV6-1,ASSDLLQGREEQF
-,TRBJ2-1,TRBV19,ASRGLRKYNEQF